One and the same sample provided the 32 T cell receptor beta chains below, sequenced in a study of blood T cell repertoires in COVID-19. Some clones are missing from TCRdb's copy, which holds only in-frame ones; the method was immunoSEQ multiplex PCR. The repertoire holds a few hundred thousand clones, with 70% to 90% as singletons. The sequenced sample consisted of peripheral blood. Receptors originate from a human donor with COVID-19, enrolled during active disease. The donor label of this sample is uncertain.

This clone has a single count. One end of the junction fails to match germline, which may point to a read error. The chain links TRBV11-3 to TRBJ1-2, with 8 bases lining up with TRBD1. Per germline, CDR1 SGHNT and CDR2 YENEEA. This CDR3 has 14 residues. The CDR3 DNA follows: TGTGCCAGCAGCTTGGACAGGGTGACGGGCGAGAAGCACTTC. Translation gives CASSLDRVTGEKHF.

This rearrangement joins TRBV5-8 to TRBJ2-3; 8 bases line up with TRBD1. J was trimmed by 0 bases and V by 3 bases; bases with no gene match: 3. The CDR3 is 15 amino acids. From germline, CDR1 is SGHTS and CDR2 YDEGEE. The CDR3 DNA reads TGTGCCAGCAGCTCGTGGACAGGGAGCACAGATACGCAGTATTTT. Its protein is CASSSWTGSTDTQYF.

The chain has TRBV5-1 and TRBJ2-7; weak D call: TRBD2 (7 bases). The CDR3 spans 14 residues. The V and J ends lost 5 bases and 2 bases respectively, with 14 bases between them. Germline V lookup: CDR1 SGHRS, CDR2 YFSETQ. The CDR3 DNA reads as TGCGCCAGCAGGGTACAGGGAGGGGCCTACGAGCAGTACTTC. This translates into CASRVQGGAYEQYF.

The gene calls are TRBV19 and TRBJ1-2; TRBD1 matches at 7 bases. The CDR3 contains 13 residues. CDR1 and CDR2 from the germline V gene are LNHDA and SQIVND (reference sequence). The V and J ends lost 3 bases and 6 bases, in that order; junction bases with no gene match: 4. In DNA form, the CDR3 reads TGTGCCAGTAGTATCGACAGGGAGGATGGCTACACCTTC. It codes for CASSIDREDGYTF.

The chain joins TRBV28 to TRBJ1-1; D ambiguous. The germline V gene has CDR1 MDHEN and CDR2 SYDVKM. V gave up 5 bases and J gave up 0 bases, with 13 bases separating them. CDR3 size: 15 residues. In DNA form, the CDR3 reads TGTGCCAGCAGTCCCCGACTCGCTCTGAACACTGAAGCTTTCTTT. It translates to CASSPRLALNTEAFF.

The CDR3 spells CASSINRGRTEAFF. CDR3 DNA: TGTGCCAGTAGTATTAACAGGGGAAGAACTGAAGCTTTCTTT. V usage is TRBV19 and J usage is TRBJ1-1, with 7 nucleotides matching TRBD1. V shed 3 bases and J 5 bases; nucleotides not matched to a gene: 6. Germline values: CDR1 LNHDA, CDR2 SQIVND (reference sequence). The CDR3 has 14 residues. The variable domain in full, completed from reference TRBV19 and TRBJ1-1, reads DGGITQSPKYLFRKEGQNVTLSCEQNLNHDAMYWYRQDPGQGLRLIYYSQIVNDFQKGDIAEGYSVSREKKESFPLTVTSAQKNPTAFYLCASSINRGRTEAFFGQGTRLTVV.

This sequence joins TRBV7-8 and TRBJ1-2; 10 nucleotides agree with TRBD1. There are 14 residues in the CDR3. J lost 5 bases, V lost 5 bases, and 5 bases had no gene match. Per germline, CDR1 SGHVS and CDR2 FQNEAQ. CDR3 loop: CASSLRDRGYGYTF. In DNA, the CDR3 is TGTGCCAGCAGCCTAAGGGACAGGGGATATGGCTACACCTTC.

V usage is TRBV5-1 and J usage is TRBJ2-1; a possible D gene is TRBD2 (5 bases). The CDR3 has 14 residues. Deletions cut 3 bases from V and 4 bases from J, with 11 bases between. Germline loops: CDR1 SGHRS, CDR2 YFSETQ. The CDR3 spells CASSSPDSYNEQFF. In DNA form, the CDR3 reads TGCGCCAGCAGCTCCCCGGACTCGTACAATGAGCAGTTCTTC.

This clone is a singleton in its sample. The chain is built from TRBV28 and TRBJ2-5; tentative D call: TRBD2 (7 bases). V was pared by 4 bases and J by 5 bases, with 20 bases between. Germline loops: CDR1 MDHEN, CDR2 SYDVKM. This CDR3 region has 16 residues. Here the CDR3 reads CASSSSGLGGGETQYF. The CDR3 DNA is TGTGCCAGCAGTTCGTCCGGACTAGGGGGTGGGGAGACCCAGTACTTC.

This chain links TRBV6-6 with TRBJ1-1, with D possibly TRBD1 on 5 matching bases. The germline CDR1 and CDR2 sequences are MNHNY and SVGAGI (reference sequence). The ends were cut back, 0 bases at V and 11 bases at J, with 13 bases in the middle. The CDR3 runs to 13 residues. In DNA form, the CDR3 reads TGTGCCAGCAGTTACTCGCCAGGGTCGAAGGCTTTCTTT. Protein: CASSYSPGSKAFF.

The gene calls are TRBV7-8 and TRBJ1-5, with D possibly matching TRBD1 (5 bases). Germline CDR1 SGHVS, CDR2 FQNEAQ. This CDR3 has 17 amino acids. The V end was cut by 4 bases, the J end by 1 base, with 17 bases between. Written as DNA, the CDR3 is TGTGCCAGCAGCTCCCAGCTGAGTGGGGCCAGCAATCAGCCCCAGCATTTT. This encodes CASSSQLSGASNQPQHF.

The CDR3 bases are TGTGCCAGCAGAACCGGGACAGGATTACGAGATACGCAGTATTTT. This translates into CASRTGTGLRDTQYF. This chain joins TRBV28 and TRBJ2-3; 8 positions match TRBD1. With V trimmed by 6 bases and J by 5 bases, 10 bases remained unmatched. Germline CDR1 reads MDHEN; CDR2 reads SYDVKM. This CDR3 has 15 amino acids.

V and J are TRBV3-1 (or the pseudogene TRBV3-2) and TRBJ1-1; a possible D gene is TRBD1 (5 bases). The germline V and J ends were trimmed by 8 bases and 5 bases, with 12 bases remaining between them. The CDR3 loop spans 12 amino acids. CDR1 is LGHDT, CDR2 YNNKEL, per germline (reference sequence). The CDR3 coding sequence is TGTGCCAGCCGGGGGGGTGGAACTGAAGCTTTCTTT. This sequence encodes CASRGGGTEAFF.

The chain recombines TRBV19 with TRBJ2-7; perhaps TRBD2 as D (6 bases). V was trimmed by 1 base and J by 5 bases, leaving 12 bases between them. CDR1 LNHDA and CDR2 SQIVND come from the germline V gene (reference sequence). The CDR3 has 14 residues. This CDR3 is CASSIVSGVNEQYF. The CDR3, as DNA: TGTGCCAGTAGTATAGTTTCGGGAGTGAACGAGCAGTACTTC.

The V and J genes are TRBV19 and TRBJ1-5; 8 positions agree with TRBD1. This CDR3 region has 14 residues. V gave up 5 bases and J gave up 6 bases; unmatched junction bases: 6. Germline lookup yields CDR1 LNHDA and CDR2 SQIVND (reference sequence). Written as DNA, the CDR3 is TGTGCCAGTAGTCCTGACAGGGGAAGTCAGCCCCAGCATTTT. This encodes CASSPDRGSQPQHF.

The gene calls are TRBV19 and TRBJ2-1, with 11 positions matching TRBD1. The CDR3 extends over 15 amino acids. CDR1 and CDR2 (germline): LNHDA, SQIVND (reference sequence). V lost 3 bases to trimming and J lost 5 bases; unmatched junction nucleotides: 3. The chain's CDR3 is CASSMGQGVHNEQFF. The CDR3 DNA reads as TGTGCCAGTAGTATGGGACAGGGGGTTCACAATGAGCAGTTCTTC.

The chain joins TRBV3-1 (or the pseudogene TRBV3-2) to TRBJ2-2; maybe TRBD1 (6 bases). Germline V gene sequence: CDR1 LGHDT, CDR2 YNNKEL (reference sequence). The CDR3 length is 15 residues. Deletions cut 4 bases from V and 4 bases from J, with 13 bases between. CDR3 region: CASSRGTSSTGELFF. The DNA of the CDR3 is TGTGCCAGCAGCCGAGGGACATCTAGCACCGGGGAGCTGTTTTTT.

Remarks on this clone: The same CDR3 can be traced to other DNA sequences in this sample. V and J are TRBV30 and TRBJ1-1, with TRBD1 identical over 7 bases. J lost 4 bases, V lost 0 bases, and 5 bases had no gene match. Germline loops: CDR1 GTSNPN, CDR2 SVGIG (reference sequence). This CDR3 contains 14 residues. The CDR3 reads CAWSVGQGGTEAFF. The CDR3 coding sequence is TGTGCCTGGAGTGTAGGGCAGGGGGGCACTGAAGCTTTCTTT.

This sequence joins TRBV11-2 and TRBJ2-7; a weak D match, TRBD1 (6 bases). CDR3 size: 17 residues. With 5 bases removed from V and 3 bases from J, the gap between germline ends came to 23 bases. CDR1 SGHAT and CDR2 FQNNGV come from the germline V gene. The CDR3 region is CASSRAGAPGSIYEQYF. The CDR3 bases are TGTGCCAGCAGCCGGGCAGGGGCGCCGGGATCAATCTACGAGCAGTACTTC.

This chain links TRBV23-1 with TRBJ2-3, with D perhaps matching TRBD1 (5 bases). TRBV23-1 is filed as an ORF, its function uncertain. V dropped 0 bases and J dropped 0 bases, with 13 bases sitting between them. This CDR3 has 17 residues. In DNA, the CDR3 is TGCGCCAGCAGTCAATCTCGTGAAACAGGTAGCACAGATACGCAGTATTTT. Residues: CASSQSRETGSTDTQYF.

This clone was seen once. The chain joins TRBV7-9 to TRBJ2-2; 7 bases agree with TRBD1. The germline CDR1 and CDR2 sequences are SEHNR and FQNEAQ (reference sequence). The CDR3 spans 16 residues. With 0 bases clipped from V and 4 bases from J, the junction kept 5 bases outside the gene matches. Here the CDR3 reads CASSLARDRATGELFF. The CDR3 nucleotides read TGTGCCAGCAGCTTAGCCCGAGACAGGGCCACCGGGGAGCTGTTTTTT.

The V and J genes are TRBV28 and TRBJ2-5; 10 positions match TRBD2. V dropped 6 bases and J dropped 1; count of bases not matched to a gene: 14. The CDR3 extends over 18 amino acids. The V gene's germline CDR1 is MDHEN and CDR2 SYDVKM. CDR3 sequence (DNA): TGTGCCAGCAGCCCCTCACGGTTAGCGGGAGGCCTCCAAGAGACCCAGTACTTC. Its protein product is CASSPSRLAGGLQETQYF.

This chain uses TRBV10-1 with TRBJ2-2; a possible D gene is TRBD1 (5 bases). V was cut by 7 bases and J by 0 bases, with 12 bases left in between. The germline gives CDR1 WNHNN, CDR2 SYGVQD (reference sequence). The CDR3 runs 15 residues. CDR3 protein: CASTDSIANTGELFF. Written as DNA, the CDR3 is TGCGCCAGCACCGACAGTATTGCGAACACCGGGGAGCTGTTTTTT.

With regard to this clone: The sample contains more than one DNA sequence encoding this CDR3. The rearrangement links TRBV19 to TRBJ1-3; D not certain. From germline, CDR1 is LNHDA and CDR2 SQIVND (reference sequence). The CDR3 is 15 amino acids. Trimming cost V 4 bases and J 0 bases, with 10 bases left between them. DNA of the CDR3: TGTGCCAGTAGTACCACTGGTAGCTCTGGAAACACCATATATTTT. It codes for CASSTTGSSGNTIYF.

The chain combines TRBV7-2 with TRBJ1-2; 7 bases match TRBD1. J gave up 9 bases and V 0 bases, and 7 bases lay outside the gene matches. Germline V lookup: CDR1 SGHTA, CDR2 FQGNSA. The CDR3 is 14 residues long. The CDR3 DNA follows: TGTGCCAGCAGCTTAGCGATAGGGGGCATCAGCTACACCTTC. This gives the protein CASSLAIGGISYTF.

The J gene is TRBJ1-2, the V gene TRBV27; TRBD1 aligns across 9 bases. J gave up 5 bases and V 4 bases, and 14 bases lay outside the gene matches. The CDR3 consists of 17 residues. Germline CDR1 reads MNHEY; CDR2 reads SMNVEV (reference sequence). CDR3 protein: CASSSVGTGFLLYGYTF. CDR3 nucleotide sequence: TGTGCCAGCAGTTCTGTTGGGACAGGGTTTTTATTGTATGGCTACACCTTC.

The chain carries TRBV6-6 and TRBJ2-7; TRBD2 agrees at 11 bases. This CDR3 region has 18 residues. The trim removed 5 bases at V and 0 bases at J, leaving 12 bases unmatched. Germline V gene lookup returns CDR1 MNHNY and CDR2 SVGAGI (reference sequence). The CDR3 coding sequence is TGTGCCAGCAGTCGGCCCTTCGGGACTAGCGGCAGCTCCTACGAGCAGTACTTC. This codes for CASSRPFGTSGSSYEQYF.

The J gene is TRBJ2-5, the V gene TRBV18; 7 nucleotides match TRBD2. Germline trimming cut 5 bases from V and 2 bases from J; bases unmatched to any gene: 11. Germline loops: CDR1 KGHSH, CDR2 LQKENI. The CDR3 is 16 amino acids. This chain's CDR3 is CASSMSAPGGQETQYF. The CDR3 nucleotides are TGTGCCAGCTCAATGTCTGCCCCGGGGGGACAAGAGACCCAGTACTTC.

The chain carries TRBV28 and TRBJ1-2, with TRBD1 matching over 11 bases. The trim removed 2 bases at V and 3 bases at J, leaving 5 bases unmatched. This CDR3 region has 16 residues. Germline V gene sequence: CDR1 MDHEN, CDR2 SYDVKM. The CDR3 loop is CASSLTGTGGYYGYTF. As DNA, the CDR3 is TGTGCCAGCAGTTTAACCGGGACAGGGGGATACTATGGCTACACCTTC.

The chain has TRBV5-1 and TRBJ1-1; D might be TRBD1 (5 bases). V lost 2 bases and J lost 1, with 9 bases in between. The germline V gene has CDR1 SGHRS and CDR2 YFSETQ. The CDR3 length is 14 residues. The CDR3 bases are TGCGCCAGCAGCTTTCTCCAGGGGAACACTGAAGCTTTCTTT. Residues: CASSFLQGNTEAFF.

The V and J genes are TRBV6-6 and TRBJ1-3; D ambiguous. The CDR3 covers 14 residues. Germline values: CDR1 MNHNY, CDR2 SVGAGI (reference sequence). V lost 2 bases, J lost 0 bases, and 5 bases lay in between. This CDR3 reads CASSYHGSGNTIYF. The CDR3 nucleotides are TGTGCCAGCAGTTACCACGGCTCTGGAAACACCATATATTTT.

The DNA for the CDR3 is TGTGCCAGCAGTGAATCAGCGGGAGGGCTCTTCGAGCAGTACTTC. As protein: CASSESAGGLFEQYF. The genes are TRBV2 and TRBJ2-7; 10 bases agree with TRBD2. The junction had 7 bases not matched to a gene; V was cut back by 2 bases and J by 6 bases. This CDR3 is built from 15 residues. Germline CDR1 reads SNHLY; CDR2 reads FYNNEI.